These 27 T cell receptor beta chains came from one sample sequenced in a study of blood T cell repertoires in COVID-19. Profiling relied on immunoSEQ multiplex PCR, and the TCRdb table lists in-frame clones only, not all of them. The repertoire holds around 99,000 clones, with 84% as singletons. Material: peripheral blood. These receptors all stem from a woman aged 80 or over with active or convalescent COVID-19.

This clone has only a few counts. The CDR3 region is CASSWGHMNTEAFF. The CDR3 coding sequence is TGTGCCAGCAGCTGGGGACACATGAACACTGAAGCTTTCTTT. V gene TRBV7-2 combines with J gene TRBJ1-1; D is perhaps TRBD1 (6 bases). Germline CDR1 is SGHTA and CDR2 is FQGNSA. CDR3 length equals 14 residues. V was cut by 4 bases and J by 0 bases, with 9 bases left in between.

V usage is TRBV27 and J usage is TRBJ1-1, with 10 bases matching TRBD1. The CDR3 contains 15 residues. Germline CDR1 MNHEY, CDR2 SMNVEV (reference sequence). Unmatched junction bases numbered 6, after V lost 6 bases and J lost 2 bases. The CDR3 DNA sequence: TGTGCCAGCAGCCTGACAGGGGGCATAAACACTGAAGCTTTCTTT. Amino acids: CASSLTGGINTEAFF.

The CDR3 region has the DNA TGCGCCAGCAGCTTGGGGGGCGGGACTAGTGAAGCTTTCTTT. Protein: CASSLGGGTSEAFF. The gene calls are TRBV5-1 and TRBJ1-1; perhaps TRBD1 as D (5 bases). Germline CDR1 and CDR2: SGHRS and YFSETQ. Trimming stripped 0 bases from V and 7 bases from J, with 13 bases between. The CDR3 sequence is 14 residues long. Full variable domain (outside the CDR3, taken from reference TRBV5-1 and TRBJ1-1): KAGVTQTPRYLIKTRGQQVTLSCSPISGHRSVSWYQQTPGQGLQFLFEYFSETQRNKGNFPGRFSGRQFSNSRSEMNVSTLELGDSALYLCASSLGGGTSEAFFGQGTRLTVV.

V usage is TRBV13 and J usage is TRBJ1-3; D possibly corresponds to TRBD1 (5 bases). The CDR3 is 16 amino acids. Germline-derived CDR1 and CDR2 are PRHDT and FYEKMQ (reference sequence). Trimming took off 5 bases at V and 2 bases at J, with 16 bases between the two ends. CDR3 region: CASSTRRGVPGNTIYF. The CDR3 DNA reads TGTGCCAGCAGCACAAGACGGGGGGTACCTGGAAACACCATATATTTT.

The DNA for the CDR3 is TGTGCCAGCAGCTTAGGAGGGGCGGAGGGCGAGCAGTACTTC. This gives the protein CASSLGGAEGEQYF. The V and J genes are TRBV5-5 and TRBJ2-7, with D possibly being TRBD2 (6 bases). Germline-derived CDR1 and CDR2 are SGHKS and YYEKEE (reference sequence). Trimming took 2 bases from V and 6 from J, leaving 15 bases between them. CDR3 length: 14 amino acids. The full variable domain, completed using reference TRBV5-5 and TRBJ2-7, is DAGVTQSPTHLIKTRGQQVTLRCSPISGHKSVSWYQQVLGQGPQFIFQYYEKEERGRGNFPDRFSARQFPNYSSELNVNALLLGDSALYLCASSLGGAEGEQYFGPGTRLTVT.

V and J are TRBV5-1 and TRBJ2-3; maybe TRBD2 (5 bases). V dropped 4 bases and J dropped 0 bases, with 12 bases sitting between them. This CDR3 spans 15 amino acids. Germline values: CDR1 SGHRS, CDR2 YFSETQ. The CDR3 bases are TGCGCCAGCAGCCCCCTCGGGGATAGCACAGATACGCAGTATTTT. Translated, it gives CASSPLGDSTDTQYF.

CDR3 in amino acids: CASSLGFATQYF. The CDR3 region has the DNA TGTGCCAGCAGCCTCGGGTTTGCGACCCAGTACTTC. The V call is TRBV3-1 (or the pseudogene TRBV3-2), the J call TRBJ2-5; D gene unclear. The CDR3 loop spans 12 amino acids. Trimming removed 4 bases from V and 7 bases from J, with 10 bases in between. Germline V gives CDR1 LGHDT, CDR2 YNNKEL (reference sequence).

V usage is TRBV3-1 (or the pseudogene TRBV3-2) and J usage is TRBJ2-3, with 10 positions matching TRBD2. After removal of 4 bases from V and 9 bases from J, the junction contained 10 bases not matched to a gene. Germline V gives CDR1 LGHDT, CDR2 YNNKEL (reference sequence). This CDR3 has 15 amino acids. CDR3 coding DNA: TGTGCCAGCAGCCCAGCCTCTAGCGGGAGATCAACGCAGTATTTT. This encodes CASSPASSGRSTQYF.

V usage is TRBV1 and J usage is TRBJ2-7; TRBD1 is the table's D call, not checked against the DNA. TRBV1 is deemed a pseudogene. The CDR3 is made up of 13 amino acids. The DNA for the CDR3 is TGCACCAGCAGCCAAGTCAGGGCCTACGAGCAGTACTTC. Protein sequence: CTSSQVRAYEQYF.

The CDR3 DNA reads as TGTGCCAGCATCCAAAGGACTAGCGGGGCCTACGAGCAGTACTTC. Residues: CASIQRTSGAYEQYF. The J gene is TRBJ2-7, the V gene TRBV21-1; the table names TRBD2, a call not compared with the DNA. TRBV21-1 represents a pseudogene. This CDR3 comprises 15 residues.

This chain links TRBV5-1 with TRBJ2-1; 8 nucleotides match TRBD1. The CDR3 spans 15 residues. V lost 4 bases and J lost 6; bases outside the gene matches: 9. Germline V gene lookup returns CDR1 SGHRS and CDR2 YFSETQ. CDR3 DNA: TGCGCCAGCAGCCTCTCCAGGGGGCGGGCCAATGAGCAGTTCTTC. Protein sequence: CASSLSRGRANEQFF.

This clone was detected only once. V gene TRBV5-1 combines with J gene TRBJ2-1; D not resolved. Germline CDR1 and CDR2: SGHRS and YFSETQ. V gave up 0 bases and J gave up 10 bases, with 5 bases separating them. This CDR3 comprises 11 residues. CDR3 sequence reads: CASSLAAEQFF. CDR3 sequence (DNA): TGCGCCAGCAGCTTGGCCGCGGAGCAGTTCTTC. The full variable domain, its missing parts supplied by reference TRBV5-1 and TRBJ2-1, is KAGVTQTPRYLIKTRGQQVTLSCSPISGHRSVSWYQQTPGQGLQFLFEYFSETQRNKGNFPGRFSGRQFSNSRSEMNVSTLELGDSALYLCASSLAAEQFFGPGTRLTVL.

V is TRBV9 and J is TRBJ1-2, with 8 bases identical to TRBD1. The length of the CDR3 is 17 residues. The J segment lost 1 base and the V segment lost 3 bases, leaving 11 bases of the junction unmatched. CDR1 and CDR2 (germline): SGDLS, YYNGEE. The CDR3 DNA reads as TGTGCCAGCAGCGCCGGCGACAGGGGTTTTAGTAACTATGGCTACACCTTC. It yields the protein CASSAGDRGFSNYGYTF.

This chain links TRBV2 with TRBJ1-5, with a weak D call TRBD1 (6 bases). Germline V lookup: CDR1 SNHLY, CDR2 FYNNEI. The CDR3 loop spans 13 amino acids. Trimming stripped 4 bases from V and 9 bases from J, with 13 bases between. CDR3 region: CASSVDSPPPQHF. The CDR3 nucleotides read TGTGCCAGCAGTGTGGACAGTCCGCCGCCCCAGCATTTT.

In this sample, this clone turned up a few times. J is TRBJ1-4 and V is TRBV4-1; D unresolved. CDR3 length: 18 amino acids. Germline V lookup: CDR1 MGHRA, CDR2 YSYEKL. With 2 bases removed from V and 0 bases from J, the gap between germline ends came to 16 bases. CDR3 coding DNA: TGCGCCAGCAGCCAAAGACCCTGGAGCATTGCAACTAATGAAAAACTGTTTTTT. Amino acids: CASSQRPWSIATNEKLFF.

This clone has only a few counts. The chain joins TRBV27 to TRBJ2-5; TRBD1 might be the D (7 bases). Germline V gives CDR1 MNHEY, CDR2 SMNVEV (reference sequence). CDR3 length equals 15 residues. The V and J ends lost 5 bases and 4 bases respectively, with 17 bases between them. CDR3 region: CASSRQGGVAETQYF. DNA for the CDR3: TGTGCCAGCAGTAGACAGGGAGGCGTTGCAGAGACCCAGTACTTC.

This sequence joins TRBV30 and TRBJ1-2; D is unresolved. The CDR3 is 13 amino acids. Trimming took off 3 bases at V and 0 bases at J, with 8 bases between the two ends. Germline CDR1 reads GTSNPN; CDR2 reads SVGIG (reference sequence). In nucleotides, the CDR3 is TGTGCCTGGAGGGCCAGCGCTAACTATGGCTACACCTTC. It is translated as CAWRASANYGYTF.

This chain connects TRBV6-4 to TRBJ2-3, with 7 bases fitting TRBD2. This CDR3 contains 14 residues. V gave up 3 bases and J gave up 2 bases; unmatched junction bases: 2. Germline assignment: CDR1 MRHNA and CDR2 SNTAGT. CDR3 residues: CASSEGLVTDTQYF. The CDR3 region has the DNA TGTGCCAGCAGTGAAGGACTAGTCACAGATACGCAGTATTTT.

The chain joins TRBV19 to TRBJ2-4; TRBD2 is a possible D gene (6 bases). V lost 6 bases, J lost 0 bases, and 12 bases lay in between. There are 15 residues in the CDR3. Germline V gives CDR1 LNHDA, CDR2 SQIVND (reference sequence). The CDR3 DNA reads TGTGCCAGTAGCTCAGCGGGTCTAGCCAAAAACATTCAGTACTTC. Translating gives CASSSAGLAKNIQYF.

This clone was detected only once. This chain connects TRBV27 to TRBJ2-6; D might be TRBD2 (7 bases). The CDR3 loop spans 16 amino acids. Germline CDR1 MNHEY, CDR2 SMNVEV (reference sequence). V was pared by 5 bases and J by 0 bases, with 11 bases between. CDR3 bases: TGTGCCAGCAGTAGGGGGACTACCTCTGGGGCCAACGTCCTGACTTTC. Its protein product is CASSRGTTSGANVLTF.

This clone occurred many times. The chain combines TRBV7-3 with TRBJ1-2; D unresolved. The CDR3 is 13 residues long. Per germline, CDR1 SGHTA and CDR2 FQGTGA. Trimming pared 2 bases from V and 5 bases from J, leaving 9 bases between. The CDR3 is CASSLAGEYGYTF. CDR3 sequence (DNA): TGTGCCAGCAGCTTAGCCGGGGAATATGGCTACACCTTC. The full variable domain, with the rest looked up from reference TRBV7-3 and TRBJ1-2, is GAGVSQTPSNKVTEKGKYVELRCDPISGHTALYWYRQSLGQGPEFLIYFQGTGAADDSGLPNDRFFAVRPEGSVSTLKIQRTERGDSAVYLCASSLAGEYGYTFGSGTRLTVV.

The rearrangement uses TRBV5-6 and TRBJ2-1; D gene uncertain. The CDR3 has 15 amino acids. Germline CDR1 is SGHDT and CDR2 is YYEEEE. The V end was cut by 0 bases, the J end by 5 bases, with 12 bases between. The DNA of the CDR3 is TGTGCCAGCAGCTTGGGAACTCCCCTCAACAATGAGCAGTTCTTC. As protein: CASSLGTPLNNEQFF.

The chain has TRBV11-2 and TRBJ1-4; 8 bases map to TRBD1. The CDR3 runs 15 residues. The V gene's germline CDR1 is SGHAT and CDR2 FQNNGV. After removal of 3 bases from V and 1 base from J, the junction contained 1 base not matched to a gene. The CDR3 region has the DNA TGTGCCAGCAGCTTTGACAGGGGAACTAATGAAAAACTGTTTTTT. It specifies CASSFDRGTNEKLFF.

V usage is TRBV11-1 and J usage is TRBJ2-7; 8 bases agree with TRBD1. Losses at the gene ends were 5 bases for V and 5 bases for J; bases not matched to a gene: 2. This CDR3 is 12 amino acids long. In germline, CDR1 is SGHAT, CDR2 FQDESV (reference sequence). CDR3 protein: CASSKDRDEQYF. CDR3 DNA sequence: TGTGCCAGCAGCAAGGACAGGGACGAGCAGTACTTC.

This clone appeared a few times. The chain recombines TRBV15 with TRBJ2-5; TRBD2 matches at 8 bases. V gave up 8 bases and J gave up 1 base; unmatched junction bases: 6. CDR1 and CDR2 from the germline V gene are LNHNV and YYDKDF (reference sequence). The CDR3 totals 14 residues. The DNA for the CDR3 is TGTGCCACCCACACTAGCGGAACCCAAGAGACCCAGTACTTC. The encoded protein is CATHTSGTQETQYF.

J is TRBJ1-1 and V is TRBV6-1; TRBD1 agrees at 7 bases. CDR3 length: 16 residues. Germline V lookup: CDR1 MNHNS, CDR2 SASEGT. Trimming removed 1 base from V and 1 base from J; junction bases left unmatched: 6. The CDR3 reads CASSEGAGGRNTEAFF. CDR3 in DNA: TGTGCCAGCAGTGAAGGGGCAGGGGGACGGAACACTGAAGCTTTCTTT.

CDR3 nucleotides: TGTGCCAGCAGTCAACTAGCGGGGGCTAGAGATGAGCAGTTCTTC. Its translation: CASSQLAGARDEQFF. The chain combines TRBV28 with TRBJ2-1; 11 nucleotides align to TRBD2. Germline-derived CDR1 and CDR2 are MDHEN and SYDVKM. With V trimmed by 5 bases and J by 8 bases, 8 bases remained unmatched. This CDR3 is built from 15 residues. Full variable domain (outside the CDR3, taken from reference TRBV28 and TRBJ2-1): DVKVTQSSRYLVKRTGEKVFLECVQDMDHENMFWYRQDPGLGLRLIYFSYDVKMKEKGDIPEGYSVSREKKERFSLILESASTNQTSMYLCASSQLAGARDEQFFGPGTRLTVL.